A few counts support the clone carrying this T cell receptor (beta chain). Its target is not known. The study reverse transcribed the entire isolated RNA, so it sequenced expressed TCRB transcripts. Some 3.6 million reads was the average for naive, central memory and regulatory T cell samples. The data were produced by immunoSEQ multiplex PCR, yet TCRdb's version contains in-frame clones alone and is incomplete. Counted here are a few hundred thousand clones, roughly 24% occurring once; the ten biggest clones make up 0.012%. The entry originates in a study of beta chain features in type 1 diabetes. Looking at the study overall: Cell yields, gender and age were similar in healthy donors and patients.

Study-level points and caveats: Shortening that was moderate but significant affected the TCRB CDR3s of Type 1 diabetes patients in all four CD4+ subsets.

The J segment lost 3 bases and the V segment lost 5 bases, leaving 13 bases of the junction unmatched. CDR1 is MGHDK, CDR2 SYGVNS, per germline. CDR3 length: 17 residues. V is TRBV25-1 and J is TRBJ2-1; 7 positions agree with TRBD2. The sequencing sample was made of naive CD4+ T cells from blood. The TCR was taken from a young woman with type 1 diabetes. In DNA form, the CDR3 reads TGTGCCAGCAGTCCCCTGGGGCTAGCGGACCGCTACAATGAGCAGTTCTTC. Its translation: CASSPLGLADRYNEQFF.